Given below is one TCR beta chain in context. Antigen specificity is unknown. V shed 8 bases and J shed 6 bases, with 22 bases lying between them. The length of the CDR3 is 15 residues. The germline gives CDR1 MNHEY, CDR2 SMNVEV (reference sequence). These data originate in a study of early T cells in non-severe SARS-CoV-2 infection. On the study more broadly: Sequenced material consisted of bulk RNA (from unsorted whole blood), and chains were unpaired.

Separate cDNA molecules each had unique molecular identifiers attached to them. Each CDR3 protein is one row after TCRdb ran MiXCR on the 5' RACE reads. The sample records approximately 50,000 distinct CDR3 sequences, about a tenth being singletons. Findings and caveats of the study: The VDJdb matching leaned toward anti-spike CD8 responses and overlooked private and CD4 specificities.

Specimen: whole blood. The chain is built from TRBV27 and TRBJ2-5; a weak D match, TRBD1 (6 bases). The sequence came from an adult who was a healthcare worker with PCR-confirmed SARS-CoV-2 infection or an uninfected control (not recorded which). CDR3 sequence: CASSFTGLGKKTQYF. The DNA for the CDR3 is TGTGCCAGCTCATTCACAGGGTTGGGTAAAAAGACCCAGTACTTC.